These 25 T cell receptor beta chains originate from one sample sequenced in a study of shared clonotypes between healthy human individuals (dated by TCRdb to 2018 to 2021). Library prep was done by the immunoSEQ multiplex PCR assay. The source is immuneACCESS, and TCRdb retained only in-frame sequences with V and J called. Part of the clones is not carried over; for the studies checked, unresolved V genes explain less than half of this, and the remainder is unexplained. For this sample the table gives some 1.5 million clones, of which 98% were detected only once. The top ten hold about 0.42% of the sample. Sequencing was performed on naive CD4+ T cells sorted from blood. In the paper's terms, the cell subset or site label means: CD45RA+ positively selected. These receptors were collected from a young man in good health.

The V and J genes are TRBV5-4 and TRBJ2-5, with a possible D match to TRBD2 (5 bases). The V and J ends lost 4 bases and 4 bases respectively, with 11 bases between them. In germline, CDR1 is SGHNT, CDR2 YYREEE (reference sequence). The CDR3 extends over 13 amino acids. The CDR3: CASSTRARETQYF. The CDR3 nucleotides read TGTGCCAGCAGCACGCGGGCGCGAGAGACCCAGTACTTC.

In this sample, this clone turned up once. The rearrangement links TRBV5-1 to TRBJ1-3; D ambiguous. V lost 3 bases to trimming and J lost 6 bases, with 13 bases between them. Germline CDR1 and CDR2: SGHRS and YFSETQ. The CDR3 runs 14 residues. CDR3: CASSSLPNENTIYF. The CDR3 DNA follows: TGCGCCAGCAGCTCCCTACCCAACGAAAACACCATATATTTT.

The CDR3 bases are TGTGCCAGCAGCCTGATGTACGAGCAGTACTTC. As protein: CASSLMYEQYF. The chain carries TRBV7-2 and TRBJ2-7; no definite D call. This CDR3 comprises 11 residues. CDR1 and CDR2 (germline): SGHTA, FQGNSA. Trimming shortened V by 5 bases and J by 4 bases, and 6 bases separated the two germline ends. Together with reference TRBV7-2 and TRBJ2-7, the CDR3 gives the full variable domain: GAGVSQSPSNKVTEKGKDVELRCDPISGHTALYWYRQSLGQGLEFLIYFQGNSAPDKSGLPSDRFSAERTGGSVSTLTIQRTQQEDSAVYLCASSLMYEQYFGPGTRLTVT.

Concerning this clone: Other DNA sequences within the sample encode an identical CDR3. V usage is TRBV9 and J usage is TRBJ2-2; D remains ambiguous. There are 12 residues in the CDR3. Trimming stripped 0 bases from V and 6 bases from J, with 3 bases between. Germline V CDR1 and CDR2: SGDLS, YYNGEE. CDR3 DNA sequence: TGTGCCAGCAGCGTAGTTTCCGGGGAGCTGTTTTTT. This sequence encodes CASSVVSGELFF.

V usage is TRBV21-1 and J usage is TRBJ2-7. TRBV21-1 is listed as a pseudogene. This CDR3 is 19 amino acids long. The CDR3 DNA is TGTGCCAGCAGCAAAGACGGCCGATCGAAGGCCACCGTATTCGACGAGCAGTACTTC. It codes for CASSKDGRSKATVFDEQYF.

This clone was detected only once. CDR3 residues: CAINWEQGPSYEQYF. The CDR3 DNA is TGTGCCATCAATTGGGAACAGGGGCCCTCCTACGAGCAGTACTTC. The chain has TRBV10-3 and TRBJ2-7; TRBD1 agrees at 7 bases. With V trimmed by 7 bases and J by 0 bases, 9 bases remained unmatched. Germline V gives CDR1 ENHRY, CDR2 SYGVKD. This CDR3 is 15 amino acids long.

The chain couples TRBV18 to TRBJ2-1; maybe TRBD1 (6 bases). Trimming left V 1 base short and J 1 base short, with 11 bases between. The CDR3 totals 16 residues. Per the germline V gene, CDR1 is KGHSH and CDR2 is LQKENI. Written as DNA, the CDR3 is TGTGCCAGCTCACCACGTAGGACAGCATCCTACAATGAGCAGTTCTTC. Encoded protein: CASSPRRTASYNEQFF.

This chain links TRBV7-9 with TRBJ1-5; no firm D call. V lost 1 base and J 2 bases, leaving 12 bases between the germline ends. The CDR3 extends over 16 amino acids. Germline V gene data show CDR1 as SEHNR and CDR2 as FQNEAQ (reference sequence). In nucleotides, the CDR3 is TGTGCCAGCAGCTTAGGGGATTCCATGGGCAATCAGCCCCAGCATTTT. It codes for CASSLGDSMGNQPQHF.

This sequence joins TRBV28 and TRBJ2-7; 11 bases map to TRBD2. Germline assignment: CDR1 MDHEN and CDR2 SYDVKM. V was pared by 2 bases and J by 5 bases, with 2 bases of the junction left unmatched. The CDR3 runs to 14 residues. As DNA, the CDR3 is TGTGCCAGCAGTTTACTAGCGGGAGGACACGAGCAGTACTTC. The encoded protein is CASSLLAGGHEQYF.

The CDR3 region is CASSSASSGGTYEQYF. CDR3 nucleotides: TGTGCCAGCAGCTCCGCCTCTAGCGGGGGGACCTACGAGCAGTACTTC. The chain is built from TRBV7-8 and TRBJ2-7; 11 bases are a match to TRBD2. This CDR3 region has 16 residues. Trimming at V came to 4 bases and at J to 2 bases, leaving 7 bases not matched to a gene. Germline V gene data show CDR1 as SGHVS and CDR2 as FQNEAQ.

As regards this clone: Other DNA sequences in this sample translate to the same CDR3. The V and J genes are TRBV28 and TRBJ2-1; D unclear. The CDR3 is made up of 11 amino acids. V was clipped by 3 bases and J by 7 bases, with 4 bases between them. CDR1 and CDR2 from the germline V gene are MDHEN and SYDVKM. In nucleotides, the CDR3 is TGTGCCAGCAGTTTGTATAATGAGCAGTTCTTC. Protein sequence: CASSLYNEQFF.

The J gene is TRBJ1-3, the V gene TRBV7-6; D remains unclear. The CDR3 has 16 amino acids. With 5 bases removed from V and 0 bases from J, the gap between germline ends came to 14 bases. The germline V gene has CDR1 SGHVS and CDR2 FNYEAQ. The chain's CDR3 is CASSPSGPFSGNTIYF. Written as DNA, the CDR3 is TGTGCCAGCAGCCCCTCGGGCCCCTTCTCTGGAAACACCATATATTTT.

This clone was picked up one time. The gene calls are TRBV19 and TRBJ2-2, with D perhaps TRBD1 or TRBD2 (5 bases each). The CDR3 runs 14 residues. The germline V gene has CDR1 LNHDA and CDR2 SQIVND (reference sequence). V was trimmed by 7 bases and J by 6 bases, leaving 15 bases between them. CDR3 DNA: TGTGCCAGTATTTCTCGGCCGGGGCCCGGGGAGCTGTTTTTT. Residues: CASISRPGPGELFF.

The V and J genes are TRBV28 and TRBJ2-2, with 10 nucleotides matching TRBD2. Germline CDR1 is MDHEN and CDR2 is SYDVKM. CDR3 length: 18 amino acids. Germline trimming cut 4 bases from V and 6 bases from J; bases unmatched to any gene: 14. CDR3 amino acids: CASSSKVPGLASSGELFF. The CDR3 DNA sequence: TGTGCCAGCAGTTCGAAGGTCCCGGGACTAGCGTCTTCCGGGGAGCTGTTTTTT.

Comment on this clone: Other DNA sequences in this specimen translate into the identical CDR3. The genes are TRBV29-1 and TRBJ2-1; 11 positions agree with TRBD2. The CDR3 has 13 residues. Trimming took 4 bases from V and 4 from J; bases not matched to a gene: 0. Germline CDR1 and CDR2: SQVTM and ANQGSEA. As DNA, the CDR3 is TGCAGCGTTGGACTAGCGGGATACAATGAGCAGTTCTTC. Its translation is CSVGLAGYNEQFF.

This clone was seen a single time. This sequence joins TRBV6-5 and TRBJ2-1; D is uncertain. Between the trimmed V and J ends, which lost 5 bases and 1 base, there was a span of 12 bases. This CDR3 has 15 residues. CDR1 and CDR2 from the germline V gene are MNHEY and SVGAGI. The CDR3 protein is CASSTSGVSYNEQFF. The CDR3 region has the DNA TGTGCCAGCAGTACCTCTGGGGTTTCCTACAATGAGCAGTTCTTC.

The genes are TRBV9 and TRBJ2-2; 7 nucleotides agree with TRBD2. The germline V gene has CDR1 SGDLS and CDR2 YYNGEE. The V and J ends lost 0 bases and 3 bases, in that order; junction bases with no gene match: 5. The CDR3 is made up of 16 amino acids. The chain's CDR3 is CASSVGGGSHTGELFF. CDR3 sequence (DNA): TGTGCCAGCAGCGTAGGAGGCGGGAGTCACACCGGGGAGCTGTTTTTT.

The rearrangement links TRBV6-1 to TRBJ2-5; D unresolved. The length of the CDR3 is 15 residues. Deletions cut 11 bases from V and 1 base from J, with 20 bases between. CDR1 is MNHNS, CDR2 SASEGT, per germline. The CDR3 is CAGRQEPSRQETQYF. DNA of the CDR3: TGTGCCGGACGGCAGGAGCCCTCCCGCCAAGAGACCCAGTACTTC.

The chain carries TRBV28 and TRBJ1-5, with TRBD1 as a possible D gene (5 bases). The CDR3 is made up of 17 amino acids. V lost 3 bases to trimming and J lost 7 bases, with 22 bases between them. Per germline, CDR1 MDHEN and CDR2 SYDVKM. In DNA, the CDR3 is TGTGCCAGCAGTTTCCGACCGGGACGGCATGCGGGCCAGCCCCAGCATTTT. Translated: CASSFRPGRHAGQPQHF.

The chain links TRBV5-1 to TRBJ2-6; D is ambiguous. This CDR3 is built from 14 residues. Per the germline V gene, CDR1 is SGHRS and CDR2 is YFSETQ. Trimming shortened V by 4 bases and J by 0 bases, and 5 bases separated the two germline ends. The CDR3 bases are TGCGCCAGCAGCCAACGCTCTGGGGCCAACGTCCTGACTTTC. Amino acid sequence: CASSQRSGANVLTF.

This clone has just one count. The V call is TRBV28, the J call TRBJ2-3; no firm D call. Germline V lookup: CDR1 MDHEN, CDR2 SYDVKM. The CDR3 contains 12 residues. The V end lost 5 bases, the J end lost 4 bases, and 7 bases lay between the germline ends. The CDR3, as DNA: TGTGCCAGCAGTCCCCTACCAGATACGCAGTATTTT. Its translation is CASSPLPDTQYF.

V and J are TRBV15 and TRBJ1-5, with D hard to call. The CDR3 has 18 residues. Looked up from germline, CDR1 is LNHNV and CDR2 is YYDKDF (reference sequence). Trimming shortened V by 1 base and J by 7 bases, and 23 bases separated the two germline ends. The chain's CDR3 is CATSRVGLGGRFGQPQHF. The DNA for the CDR3 is TGTGCCACCAGCAGAGTAGGTTTGGGAGGGAGATTCGGGCAGCCCCAGCATTTT.

This rearrangement joins TRBV5-4 to TRBJ2-1, with D perhaps TRBD1 or TRBD2 (5 bases each). The ends were cut back, 4 bases at V and 6 bases at J, with 11 bases in the middle. CDR1 and CDR2 from the germline V gene are SGHNT and YYREEE (reference sequence). The CDR3 covers 13 residues. CDR3 amino acids: CASSPGGSNEQFF. CDR3 nucleotides: TGTGCCAGCAGCCCTGGGGGAAGCAATGAGCAGTTCTTC.

The J gene is TRBJ1-1, the V gene TRBV28, with D maybe TRBD1 (5 bases). Germline CDR1 reads MDHEN; CDR2 reads SYDVKM. V lost 6 bases and J lost 5, with 19 bases in between. CDR3 length equals 15 residues. The CDR3 loop reads CASSEPGHSGTEAFF. The CDR3 bases are TGTGCCAGCAGCGAACCGGGCCACTCAGGGACTGAAGCTTTCTTT.

The count of this clone is one. The J gene is TRBJ1-1, the V gene TRBV5-1; tentatively, D is TRBD1 (5 bases). CDR3 length equals 15 residues. Germline CDR1 SGHRS, CDR2 YFSETQ. V lost 4 bases to trimming and J lost 2 bases, with 15 bases between them. The CDR3 DNA is TGCGCCAGCAGCCAACCAAAAGACAGTAACACTGAAGCTTTCTTT. It encodes CASSQPKDSNTEAFF.